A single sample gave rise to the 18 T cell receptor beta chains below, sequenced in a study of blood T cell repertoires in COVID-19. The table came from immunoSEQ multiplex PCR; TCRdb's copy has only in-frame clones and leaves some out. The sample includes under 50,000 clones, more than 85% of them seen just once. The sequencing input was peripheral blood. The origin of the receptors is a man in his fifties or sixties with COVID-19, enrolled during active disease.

The CDR3 protein is CASSQNRQSNQPQHF. The CDR3 DNA reads TGTGCCAGCAGCCAAAACCGACAGAGCAATCAGCCCCAGCATTTT. The chain recombines TRBV4-2 with TRBJ1-5; D may be TRBD1 (5 bases). The V gene's germline CDR1 is LGHNA and CDR2 YNFKEQ. CDR3 length: 15 amino acids. Between the trimmed V and J ends, which lost 2 bases and 1 base, there was a span of 9 bases.

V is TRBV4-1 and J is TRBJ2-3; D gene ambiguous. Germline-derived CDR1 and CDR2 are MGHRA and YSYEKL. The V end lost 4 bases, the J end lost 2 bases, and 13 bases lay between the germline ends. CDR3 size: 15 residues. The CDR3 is CASSRTTVPTDTQYF. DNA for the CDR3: TGCGCCAGCAGCCGCACGACTGTCCCCACAGATACGCAGTATTTT.

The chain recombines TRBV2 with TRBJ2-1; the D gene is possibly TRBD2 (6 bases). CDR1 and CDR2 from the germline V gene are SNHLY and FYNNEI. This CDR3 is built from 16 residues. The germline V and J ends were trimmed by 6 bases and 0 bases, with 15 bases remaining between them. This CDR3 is CASSGLTGSSYNEQFF. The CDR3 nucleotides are TGTGCCAGCAGCGGACTGACCGGGAGCTCCTACAATGAGCAGTTCTTC. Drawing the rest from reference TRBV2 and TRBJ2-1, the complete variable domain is EPEVTQTPSHQVTQMGQEVILRCVPISNHLYFYWYRQILGQKVEFLVSFYNNEISEKSEIFDDQFSVERPDGSNFTLKIRSTKLEDSAMYFCASSGLTGSSYNEQFFGPGTRLTVL.

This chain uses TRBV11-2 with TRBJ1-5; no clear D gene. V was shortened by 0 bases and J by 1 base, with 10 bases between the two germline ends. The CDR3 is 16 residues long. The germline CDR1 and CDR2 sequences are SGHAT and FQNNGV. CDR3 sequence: CASSLDFPVSNQPQHF. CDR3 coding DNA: TGTGCCAGCAGCTTAGATTTCCCCGTAAGCAATCAGCCCCAGCATTTT.

This chain's CDR3 is CASSYPGTGSYSNQPQHF. The DNA for the CDR3 is TGTGCCAGCAGTTACCCCGGGACAGGTTCCTATAGCAATCAGCCCCAGCATTTT. This chain links TRBV6-8 with TRBJ1-5, with 8 bases lining up with TRBD1. This CDR3 is built from 18 residues. V was clipped by 2 bases and J by 0 bases; unmatched bases: 9. Germline CDR1 is MNHGY and CDR2 is SAAAGT.

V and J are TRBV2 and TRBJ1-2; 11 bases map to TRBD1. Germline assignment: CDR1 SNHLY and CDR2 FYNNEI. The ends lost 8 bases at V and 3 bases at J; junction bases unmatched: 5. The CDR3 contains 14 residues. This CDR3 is CASGQGAGDYGYTF. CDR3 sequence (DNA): TGTGCCAGCGGACAGGGGGCTGGGGACTATGGCTACACCTTC.

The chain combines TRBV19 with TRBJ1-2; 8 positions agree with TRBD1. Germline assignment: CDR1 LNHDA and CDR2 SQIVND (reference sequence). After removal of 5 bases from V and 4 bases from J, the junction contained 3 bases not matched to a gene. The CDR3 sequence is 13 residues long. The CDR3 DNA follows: TGTGCCAGTAGTCATGGACAGGGCTATGGCTACACCTTC. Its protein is CASSHGQGYGYTF. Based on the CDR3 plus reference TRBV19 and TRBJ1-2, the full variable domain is DGGITQSPKYLFRKEGQNVTLSCEQNLNHDAMYWYRQDPGQGLRLIYYSQIVNDFQKGDIAEGYSVSREKKESFPLTVTSAQKNPTAFYLCASSHGQGYGYTFGSGTRLTVV.

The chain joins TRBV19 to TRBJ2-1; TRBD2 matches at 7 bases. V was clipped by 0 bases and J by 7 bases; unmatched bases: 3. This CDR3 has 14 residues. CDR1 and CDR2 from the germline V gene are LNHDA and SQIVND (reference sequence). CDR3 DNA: TGTGCCAGTAGTATAGACAAGCGGGAAAATGAGCAGTTCTTC. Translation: CASSIDKRENEQFF.

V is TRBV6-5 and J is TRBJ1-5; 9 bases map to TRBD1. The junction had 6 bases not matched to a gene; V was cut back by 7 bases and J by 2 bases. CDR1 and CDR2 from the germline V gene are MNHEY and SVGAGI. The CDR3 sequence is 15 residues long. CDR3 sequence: CASTPDRGGNQPQHF. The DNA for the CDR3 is TGTGCCAGCACCCCGGACAGGGGAGGCAATCAGCCCCAGCATTTT.

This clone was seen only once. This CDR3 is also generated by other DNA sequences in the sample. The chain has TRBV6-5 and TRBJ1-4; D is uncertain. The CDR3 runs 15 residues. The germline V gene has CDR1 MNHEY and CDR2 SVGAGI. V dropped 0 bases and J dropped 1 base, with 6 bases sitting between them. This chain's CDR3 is CASSYSSRTNEKLFF. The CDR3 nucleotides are TGTGCCAGCAGTTACTCTAGCAGAACTAATGAAAAACTGTTTTTT.

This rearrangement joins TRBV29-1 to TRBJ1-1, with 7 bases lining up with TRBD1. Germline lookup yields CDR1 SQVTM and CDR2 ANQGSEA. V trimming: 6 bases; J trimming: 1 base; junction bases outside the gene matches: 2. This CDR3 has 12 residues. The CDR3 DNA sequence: TGCAGCGTATGGGACAGGAACACTGAAGCTTTCTTT. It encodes CSVWDRNTEAFF.

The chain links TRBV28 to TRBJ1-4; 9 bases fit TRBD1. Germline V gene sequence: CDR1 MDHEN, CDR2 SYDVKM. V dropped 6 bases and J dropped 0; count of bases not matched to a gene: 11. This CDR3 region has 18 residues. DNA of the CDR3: TGTGCCAGCAGCCCTCCCGGGACAGGGTATGCAACTAATGAAAAACTGTTTTTT. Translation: CASSPPGTGYATNEKLFF.

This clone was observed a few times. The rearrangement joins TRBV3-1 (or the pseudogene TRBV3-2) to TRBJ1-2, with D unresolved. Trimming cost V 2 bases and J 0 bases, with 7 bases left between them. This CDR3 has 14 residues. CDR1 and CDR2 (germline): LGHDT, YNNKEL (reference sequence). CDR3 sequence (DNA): TGTGCCAGCAGCCAACCCGGGGCTAACTATGGCTACACCTTC. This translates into CASSQPGANYGYTF.

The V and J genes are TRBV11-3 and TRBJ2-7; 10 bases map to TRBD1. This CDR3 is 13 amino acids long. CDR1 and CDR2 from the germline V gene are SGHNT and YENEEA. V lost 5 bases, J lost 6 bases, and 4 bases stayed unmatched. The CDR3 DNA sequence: TGTGCCAGCAGCCCGGGACAGGGGACCGAGCAGTACTTC. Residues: CASSPGQGTEQYF.

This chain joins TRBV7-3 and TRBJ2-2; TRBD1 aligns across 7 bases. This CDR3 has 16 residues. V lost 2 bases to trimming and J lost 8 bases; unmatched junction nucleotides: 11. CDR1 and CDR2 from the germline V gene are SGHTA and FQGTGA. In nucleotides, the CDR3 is TGTGCCAGCAGCTTACAGGGACAGACAACTGGGGGGGAGCTGTTTTTT. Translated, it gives CASSLQGQTTGGELFF.

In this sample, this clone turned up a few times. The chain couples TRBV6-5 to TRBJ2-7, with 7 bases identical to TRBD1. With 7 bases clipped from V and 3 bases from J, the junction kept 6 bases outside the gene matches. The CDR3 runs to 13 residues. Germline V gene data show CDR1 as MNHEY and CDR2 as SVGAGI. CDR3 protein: CASKGQTSYEQYF. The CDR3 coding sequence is TGTGCCAGCAAGGGACAGACGAGCTACGAGCAGTACTTC.

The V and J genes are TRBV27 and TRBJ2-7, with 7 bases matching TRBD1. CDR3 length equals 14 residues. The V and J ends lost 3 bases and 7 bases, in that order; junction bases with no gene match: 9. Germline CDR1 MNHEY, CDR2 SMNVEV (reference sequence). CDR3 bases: TGTGCCAGCAGTTTGCCAGGGGGTATGGGGGAGCAGTACTTC. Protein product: CASSLPGGMGEQYF.

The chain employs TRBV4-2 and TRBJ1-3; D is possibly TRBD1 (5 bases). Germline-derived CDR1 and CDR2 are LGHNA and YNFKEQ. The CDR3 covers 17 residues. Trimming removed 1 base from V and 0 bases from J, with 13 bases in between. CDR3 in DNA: TGTGCCAGCAGCCAAGGTATAGACAGAGACTCTGGAAACACCATATATTTT. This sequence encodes CASSQGIDRDSGNTIYF.